The present T cell receptor (beta chain) was sequenced within a study of blood T cells in healthy people across ages. PCR was performed a second time for about 7 to 11 cycles using a sample-barcoded 5' primer and a J-beta primer mix. Each cDNA molecule, via a template-switch adaptor with 12 random nucleotides, was tagged. TCRdb analysed the 5' RACE reads with MiXCR anew, one entry per CDR3 protein. The sample lists 1.5 million to 2 million distinct CDR3 sequences, 28% seen once, with around 7.7% in the top ten. V was cut by 3 bases and J by 3 bases, with 11 bases left in between. This CDR3 has 14 residues. Germline CDR1 reads MDHEN; CDR2 reads SYDVKM.

Sequencing was carried out using blood. The rearrangement links TRBV28 to TRBJ1-2, with D tentatively TRBD1 (5 bases). The receptor was isolated from a woman in her twenties or thirties in good health. The CDR3 sequence: CASSFGGRDYGYTF. DNA of the CDR3: TGTGCCAGCAGTTTTGGGGGACGGGACTATGGCTACACCTTC.